This T cell receptor (beta chain) was sequenced in a study of CD8 T cells in Susac syndrome. This clonotype occurred once. The antigen remains undetermined. Trimming pared 0 bases from V and 5 bases from J, leaving 17 bases between. The germline CDR1 and CDR2 sequences are LGHNA and YNFKEQ. The CDR3 totals 16 residues. Study results and caveats: The authors acknowledged that their TCR sequencing and HLA analysis involved a relatively small number of individuals.

The authors sequenced TCR beta from blood CD8+ and CD4+ T cells. The CD8+ and CD4+ T cells were isolated magnetically using a negative isolation approach, whereas the TEMRA cells were enriched by FACS. With random hexamers, 0.5 to 1 ug RNA was reverse transcribed. It was immunoSEQ multiplex PCR that amplified TCR beta CDR3 across 54 Vbeta and 13 Jbeta. TCRdb analysed the immunoSEQ multiplex PCR reads with MiXCR anew, one entry per CDR3 protein. The sample has 45,000 or so distinct CDR3 sequences; approximately 93% are singletons. The chain carries TRBV4-2 and TRBJ2-7; D perhaps matches TRBD1 (6 bases). The receptor was isolated from a human donor in good health. Sequencing was done on a sample of CD8+ T cells from PBMCs. The CDR3 loop is CASSQEGHGKFDEQYF. In DNA, the CDR3 is TGTGCCAGCAGCCAAGAGGGACACGGGAAGTTCGACGAGCAGTACTTC.